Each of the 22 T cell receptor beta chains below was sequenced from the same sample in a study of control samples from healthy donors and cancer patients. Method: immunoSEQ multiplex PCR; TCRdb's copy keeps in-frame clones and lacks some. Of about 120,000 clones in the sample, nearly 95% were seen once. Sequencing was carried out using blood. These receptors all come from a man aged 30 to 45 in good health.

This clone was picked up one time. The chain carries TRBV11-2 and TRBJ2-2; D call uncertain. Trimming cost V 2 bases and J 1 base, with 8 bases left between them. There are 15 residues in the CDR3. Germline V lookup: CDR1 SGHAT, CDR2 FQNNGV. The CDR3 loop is CASSLRSGNTGELFF. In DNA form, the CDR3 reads TGTGCCAGCAGCTTAAGGTCGGGGAACACCGGGGAGCTGTTTTTT.

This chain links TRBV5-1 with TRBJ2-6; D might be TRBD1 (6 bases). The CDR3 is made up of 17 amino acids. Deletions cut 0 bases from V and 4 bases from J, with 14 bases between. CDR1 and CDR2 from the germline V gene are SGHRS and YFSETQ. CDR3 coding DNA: TGCGCCAGCAGCTTGGGGACAGTGGTGAGAGGGGCCAACGTCCTGACTTTC. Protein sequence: CASSLGTVVRGANVLTF.

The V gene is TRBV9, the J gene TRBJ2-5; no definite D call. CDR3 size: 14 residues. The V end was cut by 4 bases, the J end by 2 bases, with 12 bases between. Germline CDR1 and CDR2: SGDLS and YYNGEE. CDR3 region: CASSPRITQETQYF. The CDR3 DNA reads TGTGCCAGCAGCCCGCGTATAACGCAAGAGACCCAGTACTTC.

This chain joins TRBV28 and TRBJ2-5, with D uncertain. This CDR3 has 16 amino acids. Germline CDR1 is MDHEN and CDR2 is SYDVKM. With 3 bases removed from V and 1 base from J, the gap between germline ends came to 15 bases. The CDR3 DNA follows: TGTGCCAGCAGTTTCTCCAATAGAAGGGTCCAAGAGACCCAGTACTTC. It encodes CASSFSNRRVQETQYF.

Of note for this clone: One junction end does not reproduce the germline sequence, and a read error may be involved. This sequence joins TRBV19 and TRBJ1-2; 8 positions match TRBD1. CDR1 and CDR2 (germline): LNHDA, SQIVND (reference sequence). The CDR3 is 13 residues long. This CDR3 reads CASSPRTGYGHTF. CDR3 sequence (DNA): TGTGCCAGTAGTCCACGGACAGGGTATGGCCACACCTTC.

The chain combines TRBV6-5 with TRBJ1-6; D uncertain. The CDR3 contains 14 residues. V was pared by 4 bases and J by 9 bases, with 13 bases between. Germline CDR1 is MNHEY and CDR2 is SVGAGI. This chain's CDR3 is CASSSGWTGSPLHF. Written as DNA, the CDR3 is TGTGCCAGCAGTTCGGGTTGGACGGGTTCACCCCTCCACTTT.

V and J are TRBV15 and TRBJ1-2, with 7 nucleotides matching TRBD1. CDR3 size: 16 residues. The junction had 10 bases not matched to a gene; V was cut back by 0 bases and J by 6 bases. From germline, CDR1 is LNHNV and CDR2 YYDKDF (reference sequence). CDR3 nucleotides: TGTGCCACCAGCAGAGATTGGGCCAGGGGGAAGGATGGCTACACCTTC. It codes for CATSRDWARGKDGYTF.

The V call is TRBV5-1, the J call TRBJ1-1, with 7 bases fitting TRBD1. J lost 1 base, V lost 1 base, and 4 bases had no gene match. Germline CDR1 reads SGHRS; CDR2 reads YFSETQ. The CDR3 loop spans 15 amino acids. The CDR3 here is CASSLSAGGNTEAFF. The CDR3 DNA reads TGCGCCAGCAGCTTGTCGGCAGGGGGGAACACTGAAGCTTTCTTT. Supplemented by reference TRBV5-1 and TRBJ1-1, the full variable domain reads KAGVTQTPRYLIKTRGQQVTLSCSPISGHRSVSWYQQTPGQGLQFLFEYFSETQRNKGNFPGRFSGRQFSNSRSEMNVSTLELGDSALYLCASSLSAGGNTEAFFGQGTRLTVV.

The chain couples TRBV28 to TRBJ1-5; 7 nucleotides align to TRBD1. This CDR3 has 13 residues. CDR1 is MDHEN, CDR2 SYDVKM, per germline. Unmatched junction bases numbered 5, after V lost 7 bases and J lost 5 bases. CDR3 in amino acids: CASIQGSDQPQHF. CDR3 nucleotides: TGTGCCAGCATACAGGGGTCGGATCAGCCCCAGCATTTT.

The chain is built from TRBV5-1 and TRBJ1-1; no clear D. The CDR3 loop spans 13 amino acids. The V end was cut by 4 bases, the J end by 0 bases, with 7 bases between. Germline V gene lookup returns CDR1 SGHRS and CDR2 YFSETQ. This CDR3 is CASSATVNTEAFF. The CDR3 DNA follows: TGCGCCAGCAGCGCGACGGTGAACACTGAAGCTTTCTTT. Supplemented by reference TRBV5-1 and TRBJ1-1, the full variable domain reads KAGVTQTPRYLIKTRGQQVTLSCSPISGHRSVSWYQQTPGQGLQFLFEYFSETQRNKGNFPGRFSGRQFSNSRSEMNVSTLELGDSALYLCASSATVNTEAFFGQGTRLTVV.

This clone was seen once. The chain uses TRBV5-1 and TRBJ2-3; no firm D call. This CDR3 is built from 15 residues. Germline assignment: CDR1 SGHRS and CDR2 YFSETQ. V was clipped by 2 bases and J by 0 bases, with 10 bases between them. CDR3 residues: CASSFDAPSTDTQYF. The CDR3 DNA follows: TGCGCCAGCAGCTTTGATGCCCCTAGCACAGATACGCAGTATTTT.

This CDR3 is CASSNTFIRGDQPQHF. The DNA for the CDR3 is TGTGCCAGCAGCAACACCTTTATCAGGGGTGATCAGCCCCAGCATTTT. V usage is TRBV21-1 and J usage is TRBJ1-5; the tabulated D call, TRBD1, remains unverified against the DNA. TRBV21-1 is a documented pseudogene. The length of the CDR3 is 16 residues.

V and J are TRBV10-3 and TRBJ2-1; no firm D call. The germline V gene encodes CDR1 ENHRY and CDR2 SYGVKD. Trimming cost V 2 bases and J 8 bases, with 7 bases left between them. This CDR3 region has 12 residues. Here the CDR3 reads CAISENSDEQFF. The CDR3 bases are TGTGCCATCAGTGAGAATTCGGATGAGCAGTTCTTC.

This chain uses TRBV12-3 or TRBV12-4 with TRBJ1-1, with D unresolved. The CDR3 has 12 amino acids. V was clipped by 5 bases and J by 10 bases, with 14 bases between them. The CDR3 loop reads CASSPNLDVAFF. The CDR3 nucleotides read TGTGCCAGCAGTCCAAACCTGGATGTAGCTTTCTTT.

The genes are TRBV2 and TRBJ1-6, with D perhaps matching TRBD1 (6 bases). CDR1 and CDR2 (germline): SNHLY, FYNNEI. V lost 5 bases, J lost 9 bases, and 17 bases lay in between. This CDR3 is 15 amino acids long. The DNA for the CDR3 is TGTGCCAGCAGTAGGCCGCAGGGGTATGCTTCACCCCTCCACTTT. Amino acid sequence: CASSRPQGYASPLHF.

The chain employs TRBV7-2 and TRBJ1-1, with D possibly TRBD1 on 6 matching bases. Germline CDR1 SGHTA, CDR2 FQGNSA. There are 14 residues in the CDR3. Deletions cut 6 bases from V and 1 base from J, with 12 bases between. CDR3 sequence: CASRLSTGNTEAFF. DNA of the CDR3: TGTGCCAGCAGACTATCGACAGGGAACACTGAAGCTTTCTTT.

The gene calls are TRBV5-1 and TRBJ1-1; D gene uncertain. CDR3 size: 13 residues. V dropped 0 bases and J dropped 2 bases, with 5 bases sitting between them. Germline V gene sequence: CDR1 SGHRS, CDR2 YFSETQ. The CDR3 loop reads CASSLEINTEAFF. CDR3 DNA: TGCGCCAGCAGCTTGGAGATTAACACTGAAGCTTTCTTT.

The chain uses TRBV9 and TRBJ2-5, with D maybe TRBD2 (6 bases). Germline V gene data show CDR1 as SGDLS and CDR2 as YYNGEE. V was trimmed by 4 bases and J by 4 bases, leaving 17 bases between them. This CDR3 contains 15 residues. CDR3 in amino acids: CASSFGGGSGETQYF. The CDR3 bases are TGTGCCAGCAGCTTCGGTGGGGGTAGCGGAGAGACCCAGTACTTC.

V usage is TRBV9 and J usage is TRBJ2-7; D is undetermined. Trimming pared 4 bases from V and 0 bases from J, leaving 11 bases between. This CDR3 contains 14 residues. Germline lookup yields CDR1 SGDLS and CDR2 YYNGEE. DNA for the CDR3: TGTGCCAGCAGCCTCGAGGCACTCTCCTACGAGCAGTACTTC. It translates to CASSLEALSYEQYF.

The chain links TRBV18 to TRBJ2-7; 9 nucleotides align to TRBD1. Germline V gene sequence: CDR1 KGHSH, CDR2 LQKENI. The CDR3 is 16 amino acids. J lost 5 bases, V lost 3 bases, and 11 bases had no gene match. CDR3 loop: CASSPRDTGGRNEQYF. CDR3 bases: TGTGCCAGCTCACCCAGAGATACAGGGGGCAGGAACGAGCAGTACTTC.

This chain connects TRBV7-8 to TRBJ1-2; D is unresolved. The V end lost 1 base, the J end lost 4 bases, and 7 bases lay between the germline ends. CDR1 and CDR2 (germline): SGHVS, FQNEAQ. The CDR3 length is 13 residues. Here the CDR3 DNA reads TGTGCCAGCAGCTTAGGGCAAATCTATGGCTACACCTTC. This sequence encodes CASSLGQIYGYTF.

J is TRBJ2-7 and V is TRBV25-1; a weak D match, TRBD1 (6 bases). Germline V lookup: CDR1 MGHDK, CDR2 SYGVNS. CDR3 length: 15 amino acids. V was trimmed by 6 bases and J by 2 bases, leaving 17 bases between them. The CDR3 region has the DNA TGTGCCAGCAGCCTACAGGGAACATTTCCCTACGAGCAGTACTTC. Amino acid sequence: CASSLQGTFPYEQYF.